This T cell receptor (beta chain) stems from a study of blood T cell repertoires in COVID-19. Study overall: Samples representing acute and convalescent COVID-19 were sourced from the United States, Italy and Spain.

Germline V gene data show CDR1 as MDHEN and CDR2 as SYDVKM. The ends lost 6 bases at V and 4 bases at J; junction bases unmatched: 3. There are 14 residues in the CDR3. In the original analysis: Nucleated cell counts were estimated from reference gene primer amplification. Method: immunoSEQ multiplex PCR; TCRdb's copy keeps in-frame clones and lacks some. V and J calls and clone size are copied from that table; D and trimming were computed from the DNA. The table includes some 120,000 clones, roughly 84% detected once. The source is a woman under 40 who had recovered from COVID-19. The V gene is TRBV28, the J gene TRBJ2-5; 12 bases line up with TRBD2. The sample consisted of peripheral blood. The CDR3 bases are TGTGCCAGCAGCGGACTAGCGGGGTTAGAGACCCAGTACTTC. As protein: CASSGLAGLETQYF. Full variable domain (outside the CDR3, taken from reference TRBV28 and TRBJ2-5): DVKVTQSSRYLVKRTGEKVFLECVQDMDHENMFWYRQDPGLGLRLIYFSYDVKMKEKGDIPEGYSVSREKKERFSLILESASTNQTSMYLCASSGLAGLETQYFGPGTRLLVL.